The entry below describes one T cell receptor (beta chain). Its antigen is unidentified. The record originates from a study of T cell clones after liver transplantation. In the study overall: Until 12-24 months post-transplant, subjects got standard immunosuppression and no induction. Study-level findings and limits: Post-transplant time points were not standardized, so conclusions are preliminary.

Profiled with immunoSEQ multiplex PCR; TCRdb holds only in-frame clones, not every one. This sample yields fewer than 110,000 clones, of which about 88% are seen a single time; about 2.8% belongs to the top ten. This CDR3 is built from 15 residues. The ends lost 5 bases at V and 6 bases at J; junction bases unmatched: 6. Germline CDR1 is SNHLY and CDR2 is FYNNEI. The clonotype originates from a human patient who received a liver transplant. Some of the T cells might come from the graft donor. This chain joins TRBV2 and TRBJ1-5, with 11 bases aligning to TRBD1. The sample here was CD4+ T cells from blood, taken approximately 43 months after liver transplant. For the CDR3, the DNA is TGTGCCAGCAGTACGGACAGGGGGCTATCTCAGCCCCAGCATTTT. Protein product: CASSTDRGLSQPQHF. Using reference TRBV2 and TRBJ1-5 for the parts outside the CDR3, the full variable domain is EPEVTQTPSHQVTQMGQEVILRCVPISNHLYFYWYRQILGQKVEFLVSFYNNEISEKSEIFDDQFSVERPDGSNFTLKIRSTKLEDSAMYFCASSTDRGLSQPQHFGDGTRLSIL.